A single sample gave rise to the 22 T cell receptor beta chains below, sequenced in a study of control samples from healthy donors and cancer patients. Data came from immunoSEQ multiplex PCR; TCRdb stores just in-frame clones and leaves some out. The table records 65,000 to 90,000 clones, about 94% of them present only once. The sample comprised blood. The source is a young woman in good health.

The chain couples TRBV30 to TRBJ2-3, with 8 positions matching TRBD2. CDR1 GTSNPN and CDR2 SVGIG come from the germline V gene (reference sequence). The CDR3 length is 15 residues. V dropped 2 bases and J dropped 3; count of bases not matched to a gene: 7. CDR3 sequence (DNA): TGTGCCTGGAGTAGAGGTAGCGGGACTACAGATACGCAGTATTTT. Protein: CAWSRGSGTTDTQYF.

This clone was seen a single time. The chain employs TRBV6-5 and TRBJ1-4; no clear D. The CDR3 contains 14 residues. Trimming stripped 7 bases from V and 8 bases from J, with 17 bases between. The germline gives CDR1 MNHEY, CDR2 SVGAGI. The CDR3 here is CASIRRGVEEKLFF. CDR3 sequence (DNA): TGTGCCAGCATTCGACGGGGAGTGGAGGAAAAACTGTTTTTT.

This rearrangement joins TRBV5-1 to TRBJ1-2; unclear D gene. Per the germline V gene, CDR1 is SGHRS and CDR2 is YFSETQ. The CDR3 consists of 13 residues. Trimming pared 1 base from V and 1 base from J, leaving 5 bases between. The CDR3 DNA reads TGCGCCAGCAGCTTGAAGGATAACTATGGCTACACCTTC. Amino acids: CASSLKDNYGYTF.

The chain combines TRBV25-1 with TRBJ1-1, with 9 bases matching TRBD1. The germline V gene has CDR1 MGHDK and CDR2 SYGVNS. This CDR3 region has 13 residues. The V segment lost 6 bases and the J segment 4 bases; nucleotides outside the gene matches: 3. The CDR3 region is CASSYRGPTEAFF. The DNA of the CDR3 is TGTGCCAGCAGCTACAGGGGGCCCACTGAAGCTTTCTTT.

The chain carries TRBV18 and TRBJ2-1, with D maybe TRBD1 (6 bases). The CDR3 contains 15 residues. Germline V lookup: CDR1 KGHSH, CDR2 LQKENI. V was clipped by 3 bases and J by 8 bases, with 17 bases between them. DNA of the CDR3: TGTGCCAGCTCACCTACGGACAGCTCGGACGATGAGCAGTTCTTC. Translation: CASSPTDSSDDEQFF.

The rearrangement links TRBV10-2 to TRBJ2-7; no clear D gene. In germline, CDR1 is WSHSY, CDR2 SAAADI. V lost 3 bases and J lost 2, with 8 bases in between. The CDR3 loop spans 13 amino acids. CDR3 sequence: CASSDTEPYEQYF. DNA for the CDR3: TGCGCCAGCAGTGATACCGAACCCTACGAGCAGTACTTC.

This chain links TRBV14 with TRBJ2-5; D uncertain. CDR1 is SGHDN, CDR2 FVKESK, per germline. This CDR3 spans 14 amino acids. V was cut by 1 base and J by 0 bases, with 6 bases left in between. The CDR3 loop is CASSQVSYQETQYF. CDR3 nucleotide sequence: TGTGCCAGCAGCCAAGTTTCGTACCAAGAGACCCAGTACTTC.

V usage is TRBV5-1 and J usage is TRBJ2-2; 7 bases align to TRBD1. The germline gives CDR1 SGHRS, CDR2 YFSETQ. The CDR3 consists of 15 residues. Trimming took 2 bases from V and 0 from J; bases not matched to a gene: 1. The CDR3, as DNA: TGCGCCAGCAGCTTAACAGGGGCGAACACCGGGGAGCTGTTTTTT. Protein: CASSLTGANTGELFF. The full variable domain, with the rest looked up from reference TRBV5-1 and TRBJ2-2, is KAGVTQTPRYLIKTRGQQVTLSCSPISGHRSVSWYQQTPGQGLQFLFEYFSETQRNKGNFPGRFSGRQFSNSRSEMNVSTLELGDSALYLCASSLTGANTGELFFGEGSRLTVL.

For the CDR3, the DNA is TGTGCCAGCAGTGGAGGGGTCGACTATGGCTACACCTTC. Its translation is CASSGGVDYGYTF. The rearrangement uses TRBV2 and TRBJ1-2, with a weak D call TRBD1 (5 bases). The V end lost 4 bases, the J end lost 3 bases, and 9 bases lay between the germline ends. This CDR3 spans 13 amino acids. CDR1 is SNHLY and CDR2 is FYNNEI in the germline V gene.

The V call is TRBV29-1, the J call TRBJ2-5; 11 bases fit TRBD1. Trimming removed 3 bases from V and 0 bases from J; junction bases left unmatched: 3. This CDR3 contains 15 residues. Germline V CDR1 and CDR2: SQVTM, ANQGSEA. The CDR3 bases are TGCAGCGTTGAGGGGACAGGGGGATACCAAGAGACCCAGTACTTC. Translated: CSVEGTGGYQETQYF.

The chain has TRBV7-2 and TRBJ1-2; D remains unclear. Trimming took off 5 bases at V and 7 bases at J, with 14 bases between the two ends. Germline loops: CDR1 SGHTA, CDR2 FQGNSA. The CDR3 covers 13 residues. CDR3 amino acids: CASSLDLYGGYTF. CDR3 nucleotide sequence: TGTGCCAGCAGCCTGGACCTTTATGGTGGCTACACCTTC.

The chain joins TRBV7-9 to TRBJ2-1; D tentatively fits TRBD1 or TRBD2 (5 bases each). The CDR3 extends over 15 amino acids. CDR1 and CDR2 from the germline V gene are SEHNR and FQNEAQ (reference sequence). Trimming stripped 2 bases from V and 3 bases from J, with 11 bases between. The CDR3 region is CASSLLGDLYNEQFF. Here the CDR3 DNA reads TGTGCCAGCAGCTTACTCGGGGACCTCTACAATGAGCAGTTCTTC.

The rearrangement joins TRBV29-1 to TRBJ1-1; D remains ambiguous. Germline CDR1 SQVTM, CDR2 ANQGSEA. Trimming pared 5 bases from V and 3 bases from J, leaving 4 bases between. There are 10 residues in the CDR3. The CDR3 nucleotides read TGCAGCGTTATTGACACTGAAGCTTTCTTT. It is translated as CSVIDTEAFF.

This sequence joins TRBV3-1 (or the pseudogene TRBV3-2) and TRBJ2-1; 7 bases fit TRBD2. Germline V gene data show CDR1 as LGHDT and CDR2 as YNNKEL (reference sequence). The CDR3 loop spans 15 amino acids. Trimming cost V 4 bases and J 0 bases; bases outside gene matches: 3. The CDR3 spells CASSPGGSSYNEQFF. In DNA, the CDR3 is TGTGCCAGCAGCCCCGGGGGGAGCTCCTACAATGAGCAGTTCTTC.

In this sample, this clone turned up once. The DNA for the CDR3 is TGTGCCAGCAGTTATATTACAGGGGGCGGTGAGCAGTTCTTC. It specifies CASSYITGGGEQFF. The chain couples TRBV6-5 to TRBJ2-1, with 9 bases fitting TRBD1. The CDR3 extends over 14 amino acids. V shed 3 bases, J shed 9 bases, and the junction held 6 bases outside the gene matches. Germline CDR1 reads MNHEY; CDR2 reads SVGAGI.

J is TRBJ1-4 and V is TRBV2; D remains unclear. V dropped 7 bases and J dropped 4 bases, with 16 bases sitting between them. Germline V CDR1 and CDR2: SNHLY, FYNNEI. The CDR3 sequence is 15 residues long. The CDR3 region is CASIRPGYGNEKLFF. The CDR3 DNA is TGTGCCAGCATCCGCCCGGGGTATGGTAATGAAAAACTGTTTTTT.

The chain is built from TRBV4-1 and TRBJ2-5, with D possibly TRBD1 on 5 matching bases. The CDR3 extends over 14 amino acids. V was trimmed by 0 bases and J by 3 bases, leaving 8 bases between them. Per germline, CDR1 MGHRA and CDR2 YSYEKL. The CDR3 region has the DNA TGCGCCAGCAGCCAAGATGAAGGGGAAGAGACCCAGTACTTC. Translated: CASSQDEGEETQYF.

This clone was counted between two and nine times. The chain is built from TRBV6-4 and TRBJ1-3, with 7 bases aligning to TRBD1. V lost 6 bases, J lost 3 bases, and 11 bases stayed unmatched. Germline V gene lookup returns CDR1 MRHNA and CDR2 SNTAGT. The CDR3 extends over 16 amino acids. The CDR3 DNA sequence: TGTGCCAGCAGGGAGGGGGCAGGGCCATATGGAAACACCATATATTTT. It codes for CASREGAGPYGNTIYF.

The chain combines TRBV7-2 with TRBJ2-7; no firm D call. This CDR3 comprises 14 residues. V lost 2 bases and J 4 bases, leaving 12 bases between the germline ends. Looked up from germline, CDR1 is SGHTA and CDR2 is FQGNSA. The CDR3 sequence: CASSLSSGLYEQYF. CDR3 coding DNA: TGTGCCAGCAGCTTATCTTCGGGTCTGTACGAGCAGTACTTC.

The chain uses TRBV12-5 and TRBJ1-2; D not resolved. Germline V gene data show CDR1 as LGHNT and CDR2 as FRNRAP. CDR3 size: 12 residues. The V end was cut by 3 bases, the J end by 2 bases, with 4 bases between. The CDR3 DNA is TGTGCTAGTGGTTTCCAAAACTATGGCTACACCTTC. The encoded protein is CASGFQNYGYTF.

The chain uses TRBV6-5 and TRBJ2-7; no definite D call. V was pared by 5 bases and J by 3 bases, with 11 bases between. The CDR3 length is 13 residues. The germline V gene has CDR1 MNHEY and CDR2 SVGAGI. The CDR3 DNA is TGTGCCAGCAGTCGCGTACCTCTCTACGAGCAGTACGTC. This sequence encodes CASSRVPLYEQYV.

This chain links TRBV7-9 with TRBJ1-6; a weak D match, TRBD1 (5 bases). The CDR3 contains 15 residues. Trimming removed 4 bases from V and 7 bases from J, with 14 bases in between. Germline CDR1 SEHNR, CDR2 FQNEAQ (reference sequence). The DNA of the CDR3 is TGTGCCAGCAGCTACAGGATGGAGGGCAATTCACCCCTCCACTTT. As protein: CASSYRMEGNSPLHF.